A single sample gave rise to the 9 T cell receptor beta chains below, sequenced in a study of T-cell reconstitution after alpha-beta-depleted transplantation in children. Researchers prepared the TCRbeta library using unique molecular identifiers, the study reports. TCRdb ran MiXCR on the PCR reads and lists one entry per CDR3 protein. This table has about 980,000 distinct CDR3 sequences, roughly 31% appearing once. The sample here was PBMCs, mostly from graft donor cells, taken 360 days after TCRalphabeta/CD19-depleted stem cell transplant. Receptor source: a boy younger than two who had a stem cell transplant for SCID, so the T cells may come from the graft donor.

This clonotype came up a few times. The chain joins TRBV4-2 to TRBJ2-7, with D perhaps TRBD1 (5 bases). The CDR3 covers 13 residues. Trimming took off 0 bases at V and 5 bases at J, with 8 bases between the two ends. Germline V gene data show CDR1 as LGHNA and CDR2 as YNFKEQ. The CDR3 region is CASSQESRDEQYF. DNA of the CDR3: TGTGCCAGCAGCCAAGAGTCCAGGGACGAGCAGTACTTC.

The chain is built from TRBV4-1 and TRBJ2-3, with 7 positions matching TRBD1. The CDR3 length is 15 residues. Trimming cost V 0 bases and J 4 bases; bases outside gene matches: 4. Germline V gene sequence: CDR1 MGHRA, CDR2 YSYEKL. The CDR3 here is CASSQDGQAPDTQYF. CDR3 bases: TGCGCCAGCAGCCAAGACGGACAGGCCCCAGATACGCAGTATTTT.

This chain uses TRBV28 with TRBJ2-7; D is possibly TRBD1 (6 bases). The ends were cut back, 5 bases at V and 3 bases at J, with 11 bases in the middle. Germline CDR1 reads MDHEN; CDR2 reads SYDVKM. This CDR3 has 13 amino acids. The CDR3 is CASSTSDSYEQYF. CDR3 nucleotides: TGTGCCAGCAGTACATCGGACAGCTACGAGCAGTACTTC.

Written as DNA, the CDR3 is TGTGCCAGCAGTTACGGGGATCACTTGGGAGGCTACACCTTC. Protein sequence: CASSYGDHLGGYTF. The chain uses TRBV6-5 and TRBJ1-2; D gene ambiguous. Germline-derived CDR1 and CDR2 are MNHEY and SVGAGI. This CDR3 spans 14 amino acids. Trimming pared 2 bases from V and 8 bases from J, leaving 15 bases between.

Only a few counts were recorded for this clonotype. J is TRBJ1-6 and V is TRBV28; TRBD1 aligns across 7 bases. Germline trimming cut 5 bases from V and 7 bases from J; bases unmatched to any gene: 8. In germline, CDR1 is MDHEN, CDR2 SYDVKM. CDR3 length: 15 residues. CDR3 in amino acids: CASSRRDSLNSPLHF. As DNA, the CDR3 is TGTGCCAGCAGTCGTCGGGACAGCTTAAATTCACCCCTCCACTTT.

This clonotype was seen more than once but under ten times. The rearrangement joins TRBV5-1 to TRBJ2-3, with a tentative D call TRBD1 (6 bases). Trimming stripped 5 bases from V and 8 bases from J, with 15 bases between. The germline V gene has CDR1 SGHRS and CDR2 YFSETQ. The CDR3 loop spans 13 amino acids. In DNA form, the CDR3 reads TGCGCCAGCAGGCCCCCAGGGGAAGGTACGCAGTATTTT. It specifies CASRPPGEGTQYF.

The chain links TRBV12-3 or TRBV12-4 to TRBJ2-2, with D perhaps being TRBD1 or TRBD2 (5 bases each). Deletions cut 2 bases from V and 5 bases from J, with 15 bases between. This CDR3 region has 16 residues. The CDR3 DNA is TGTGCCAGCAGTTTAATTGGGACGGTGAAAACCGGGGAGCTGTTTTTT. Its translation: CASSLIGTVKTGELFF.

This clonotype appeared a few times. This CDR3 reads CAISESFVAVPYNEQFF. The CDR3 DNA sequence: TGTGCCATCAGTGAGTCGTTTGTAGCTGTGCCCTACAATGAGCAGTTCTTC. The gene calls are TRBV10-3 and TRBJ2-1; D is undetermined. Germline V gene lookup returns CDR1 ENHRY and CDR2 SYGVKD. V dropped 0 bases and J dropped 2 bases, with 14 bases sitting between them. CDR3 size: 17 residues.

The CDR3 here is CASKAGNNSPLHF. In nucleotides, the CDR3 is TGTGCCAGCAAAGCAGGGAACAATTCACCCCTCCACTTT. The chain has TRBV12-3 or TRBV12-4 and TRBJ1-6; a possible D gene is TRBD1 (5 bases). This CDR3 is built from 13 residues. With 7 bases removed from V and 7 bases from J, the gap between germline ends came to 11 bases.